This T cell receptor beta chain stems from a study of cytomegalovirus exposure and HLA in healthy donors. The study, taken as a whole, reports: Earlier analysis found most TCR beta V segments productive about 90% or about 30% of the time. The only immune exposure information that was available was CMV serostatus. A later analysis found that most CMV-associated TCR beta chains appeared HLA-restricted. HLA-A and HLA-B allele assignments for most subjects were reportedly predicted accurately using TCR beta sequences.

Trimming took 9 bases from V and 2 from J; bases not matched to a gene: 10. CDR3 length equals 14 residues. The V gene's germline CDR1 is KGHSH and CDR2 LQKENI. Comment on this clone: The antigen remains unidentified.

The PCR contained 60 Vbeta and 13 Jbeta primers. TCRdb keeps only in-frame clones here, not all; method: immunoSEQ multiplex PCR. The table includes more than 140,000 clones, about three quarters detected once. The gene calls are TRBV18 and TRBJ2-7; TRBD1 aligns across 7 bases. Sequencing was done on a sample of PBMCs. The TCR comes from a male donor in good health and CMV-seronegative. The CDR3, as DNA: TGTGCCAGTAGAGCACAGGGGCCCGCCTACGAGCAGTACTTC. This encodes CASRAQGPAYEQYF.